The 12 T cell receptor beta chains below come from one sample, sequenced in a study of T cells in Graves' hyperthyroidism and ophthalmopathy. Template material for amplifying TCR beta CDR3 regions consisted of RNA transcripts. A set of HTBI primers served as the primers for a first-round RT-PCR of the TCR CDR3. Via MiXCR, TCRdb re-called the multiplex PCR reads, giving one row per CDR3 protein. This table holds around 56,000 distinct CDR3 sequences, 49% found once. The sequenced sample was blood. The receptors derive from a woman aged 30 to 39 with Graves' ophthalmopathy.

This chain joins TRBV20-1 and TRBJ2-5, with 9 positions matching TRBD2. The germline V gene has CDR1 DFQATT and CDR2 SNEGSKA (reference sequence). J was trimmed by 0 bases and V by 3 bases; bases with no gene match: 8. The CDR3 runs 16 residues. CDR3 region: CSASIRGGDNQETQYF. The CDR3 nucleotides read TGCAGTGCTAGTATACGCGGGGGGGACAACCAAGAGACCCAGTACTTC.

Comments on this clonotype: The junction does not match germline at one end; this may be a read error. V is TRBV5-1 and J is TRBJ1-2, with TRBD1 as a possible D gene (5 bases). Germline V CDR1 and CDR2: SGHRS, YFSETQ. CDR3 length: 12 amino acids. The CDR3: CASSTGTSGYSF. CDR3 sequence (DNA): TGCGCCAGCAGCACGGGGACTAGCGGCTACTCCTTT.

This clonotype appeared many times. Mismatch with germline at one junction end may stem from a read error. J is TRBJ1-5 and V is TRBV20-1, with D possibly being TRBD1 (6 bases). The CDR3 consists of 13 residues. Germline V gene sequence: CDR1 DFQATT, CDR2 SNEGSKA (reference sequence). For the CDR3, the DNA is TGCAGTGCTCGGACAGAGACCAATCAACCCCAGCATTTT. Protein product: CSARTETNQPQHF.

V and J are TRBV5-6 and TRBJ1-2, with 11 bases fitting TRBD1. This CDR3 region has 13 residues. J gave up 6 bases and V 7 bases, and 5 bases lay outside the gene matches. CDR1 and CDR2 (germline): SGHDT, YYEEEE. CDR3 amino acids: CASSDRGPHGYTF. Here the CDR3 DNA reads TGTGCCAGCTCGGACAGGGGGCCCCATGGCTACACCTTC.

This clonotype showed up many times. This chain connects TRBV19 to TRBJ2-2; unclear D gene. From germline, CDR1 is LNHDA and CDR2 SQIVND (reference sequence). With 3 bases removed from V and 1 base from J, the gap between germline ends came to 6 bases. The CDR3 consists of 14 residues. Here the CDR3 DNA reads TGTGCCAGTAGTATTACGGGGAACACCGGGGAGCTGTTTTTT. This sequence encodes CASSITGNTGELFF.

This clonotype was observed a single time. The genes are TRBV10-3 and TRBJ2-3, with a possible D match to TRBD1 (8 bases). The ends were cut back, 5 bases at V and 4 bases at J, with 13 bases in the middle. The CDR3 is 14 amino acids. Germline lookup yields CDR1 ENHRY and CDR2 SYGVKD. The CDR3 coding sequence is TGTGCCATCAGTAGGACAGGGAGGGCAGATACGCAGTATTTT. Translation: CAISRTGRADTQYF.

This clonotype was detected once. Because the CDR3 is missing its conserved closing phenylalanine or tryptophan, this is likely a read error. Because the CDR3's place on the DNA is in doubt, the DNA is left out and the CDR3 is given as listed by TCRdb. The chain has TRBV12-2 and TRBJ2-6. TRBV12-2 is a pseudogene locus. The CDR3 totals 9 residues, both ends included. The chain's CDR3 is CASRSCGTS.

This clonotype was found many times. CDR3 DNA sequence: TGTGCCAGCAGCTCTTATACGCAGTATTTT. Encoded protein: CASSSYTQYF. The rearrangement links TRBV7-9 to TRBJ2-3; no clear D gene. Germline CDR1 and CDR2: SEHNR and FQNEAQ (reference sequence). With 4 bases removed from V and 7 bases from J, the gap between germline ends came to 3 bases. The CDR3 consists of 10 residues.

This clonotype occurred many times. The chain employs TRBV7-8 and TRBJ1-1; unclear D gene. The CDR3 contains 15 residues. With 0 bases removed from V and 2 bases from J, the gap between germline ends came to 10 bases. Germline V CDR1 and CDR2: SGHVS, FQNEAQ. This CDR3 reads CASSLAFGSNTEAFF. CDR3 nucleotide sequence: TGTGCCAGCAGCTTAGCGTTCGGTAGTAACACTGAAGCTTTCTTT.

This clonotype was seen many times. This chain uses TRBV9 with TRBJ2-1; the match to TRBD1 covers 8 bases. Trimming removed 4 bases from V and 6 bases from J; junction bases left unmatched: 6. Germline assignment: CDR1 SGDLS and CDR2 YYNGEE. This CDR3 is 14 amino acids long. The CDR3 DNA is TGTGCCAGCAGCCCCACTACAGGGGGCAATGAGCAGTTCTTC. Translated: CASSPTTGGNEQFF.

Of note for this clonotype: Sequence at one end of the junction differs from germline and may be a read error. The chain has TRBV7-9 and TRBJ2-5, with D perhaps matching TRBD1 (6 bases). The CDR3 spans 13 residues. CDR1 is SEHNR, CDR2 FQNEAQ, per germline (reference sequence). The CDR3 spells CASSLPGEETQHF. The CDR3 DNA is TGTGCCAGCAGCTTGCCAGGGGAAGAGACCCAGCACTTC. Using reference TRBV7-9 and TRBJ2-5 for the parts outside the CDR3, the full variable domain is DTGVSQNPRHKITKRGQNVTFRCDPISEHNRLYWYRQTLGQGPEFLTYFQNEAQLEKSRLLSDRFSAERPKGSFSTLEIQRTEQGDSAMYLCASSLPGEETQHFGPGTRLLVL.

The chain carries TRBV7-2 and TRBJ2-1; D is possibly TRBD2 (6 bases). Per germline, CDR1 SGHTA and CDR2 FQGNSA. The V end was cut by 9 bases, the J end by 6 bases, with 12 bases between. The CDR3 is 12 residues long. This CDR3 is CASKGGTNEQFF. The CDR3 DNA is TGTGCCAGTAAAGGAGGGACCAATGAGCAGTTCTTC.